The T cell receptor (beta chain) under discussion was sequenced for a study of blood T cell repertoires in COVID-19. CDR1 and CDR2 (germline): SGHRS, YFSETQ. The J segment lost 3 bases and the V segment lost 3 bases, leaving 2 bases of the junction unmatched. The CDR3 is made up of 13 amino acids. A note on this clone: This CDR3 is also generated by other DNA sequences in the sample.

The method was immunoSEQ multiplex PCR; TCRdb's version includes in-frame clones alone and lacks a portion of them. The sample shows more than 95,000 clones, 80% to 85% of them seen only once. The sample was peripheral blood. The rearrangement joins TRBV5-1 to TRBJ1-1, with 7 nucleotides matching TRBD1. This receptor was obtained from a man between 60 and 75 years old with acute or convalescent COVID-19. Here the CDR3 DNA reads TGCGCCAGCAGCTCCCAGGGGGACACTGAAGCTTTCTTT. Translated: CASSSQGDTEAFF.